This T cell receptor beta chain was obtained from a study of blood T cell repertoires in COVID-19. Study as a whole: Material from acute and convalescent COVID-19 was sourced from the United States, Italy and Spain. T cells, B-cell-depleted T cells, or PBMCs provided the cDNA or gDNA that served as material.

Study processing details: From reference gene primer amplification, estimates of nucleated cell counts were derived. TCRdb keeps only in-frame clones here, not all; method: immunoSEQ multiplex PCR. Clone size and the V and J calls come from that table; the DNA yielded D and trimming. The data contain hundreds of thousands of clones, under 90% of them singletons. Trimming cost V 3 bases and J 3 bases; bases outside gene matches: 7. Germline V gives CDR1 SGHDT, CDR2 YYEEEE. The CDR3 is made up of 16 amino acids. The clonotype originates from a woman older than 75 with active or convalescent COVID-19. The chain combines TRBV5-6 with TRBJ1-5; 9 bases are a match to TRBD1. Sequencing was performed on peripheral blood. The CDR3 DNA sequence: TGTGCCAGCAGCTCGTTACAGGGGGCAGACAATCAGCCCCAGCATTTT. Encoded protein: CASSSLQGADNQPQHF.